The 2 T cell receptor beta chains in this list originate from one sample, sequenced in a study of post-analysis software for immune sequencing data. Incorporated into the TCR beta cDNA libraries were unique molecular identifiers, which served to reduce PCR and sequencing biases. TCRdb redid the calling of the PCR reads with MiXCR, one entry per CDR3 protein. The sample includes roughly 200,000 distinct CDR3 sequences, 29% of them seen just once. These receptors lack a known antigen. Regarding the study as a whole: TRBV5-6, TRBV5-1 and TRBV20-1 belonged to a set of roughly 5 TRBV segments that were more frequent in patients than controls.

The sample taken for sequencing was blood. The receptors were gathered from a girl aged 2-17 years with multiple sclerosis.

About this clonotype: One end of the junction fails to match germline, which may point to a read error. The chain carries TRBV6-6 and TRBJ1-2; 7 bases are shared with TRBD1. The CDR3 length is 14 residues. Germline CDR1 reads MNHNY; CDR2 reads SVGAGI (reference sequence). CDR3 loop: CTSRTDGTAYGYTF. The CDR3 bases are TGTACCAGCAGAACCGACGGGACAGCCTATGGCTACACCTTC.

This clonotype was found a few times. The chain employs TRBV5-1 and TRBJ1-4, with TRBD1 as a possible D gene (6 bases). V was cut by 0 bases and J by 3 bases, with 12 bases left in between. CDR1 is SGHRS, CDR2 YFSETQ, per germline. The CDR3 loop spans 16 amino acids. This CDR3 reads CASSLVGGRANEKLFF. The CDR3 DNA reads TGCGCCAGCAGCTTGGTGGGGGGCCGCGCTAATGAAAAACTGTTTTTT.